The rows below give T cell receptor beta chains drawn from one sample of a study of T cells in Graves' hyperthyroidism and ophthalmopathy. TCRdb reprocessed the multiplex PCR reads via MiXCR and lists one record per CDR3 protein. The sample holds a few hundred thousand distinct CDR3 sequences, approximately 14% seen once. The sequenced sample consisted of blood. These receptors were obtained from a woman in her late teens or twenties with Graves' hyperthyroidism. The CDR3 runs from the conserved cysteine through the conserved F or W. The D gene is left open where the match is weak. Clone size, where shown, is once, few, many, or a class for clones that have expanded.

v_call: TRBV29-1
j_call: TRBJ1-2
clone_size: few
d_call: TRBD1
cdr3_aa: CSVDSTGVRDYGYTF
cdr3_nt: TGCAGCGTTGATAGTACAGGGGTCCGCGACTATGGCTACACCTTC

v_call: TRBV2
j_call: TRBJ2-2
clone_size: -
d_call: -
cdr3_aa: CASRAGSLTGELFF
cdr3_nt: TGTGCCAGCAGGGCGGGGAGCCTCACCGGGGAGCTGTTTTTT

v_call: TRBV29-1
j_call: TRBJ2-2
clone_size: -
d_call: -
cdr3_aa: CSATAGGGVNTGELVF
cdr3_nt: TGCAGCGCCACGGCTGGAGGAGGAGTGAACACCGGGGAGCTGGTTTTT

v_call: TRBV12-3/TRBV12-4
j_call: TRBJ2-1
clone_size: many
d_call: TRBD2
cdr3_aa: CASSFLAVSSYNEQFF
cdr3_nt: TGTGCCAGCAGTTTCCTAGCGGTGAGCTCCTACAATGAGCAGTTCTTC

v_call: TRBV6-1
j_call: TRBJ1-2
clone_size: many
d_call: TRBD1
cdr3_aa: CASSYSGTGGNPNYGYTF
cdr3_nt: TGTGCCAGCAGTTATAGCGGGACAGGGGGCAATCCAAACTATGGCTACACCTTC

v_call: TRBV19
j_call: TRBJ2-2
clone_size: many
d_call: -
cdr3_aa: CASSIWQGRTGELFF
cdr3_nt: TGTGCCAGTAGTATCTGGCAGGGACGAACCGGGGAGCTGTTTTTT

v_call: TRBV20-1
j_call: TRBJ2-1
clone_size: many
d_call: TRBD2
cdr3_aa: CSGRGGYNEQFF
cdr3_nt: TGCAGTGGGCGGGGGGGATACAATGAGCAGTTCTTC

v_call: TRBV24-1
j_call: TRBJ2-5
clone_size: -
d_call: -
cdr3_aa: CATSDFREETQYF
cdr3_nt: TGTGCCACCAGTGATTTCCGGGAAGAGACCCAGTACTTC

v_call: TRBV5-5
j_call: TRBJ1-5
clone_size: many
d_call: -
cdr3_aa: CASSSAQGGNQPQHF
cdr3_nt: TGTGCCAGCAGCTCCGCCCAGGGAGGCAATCAGCCCCAGCATTTT

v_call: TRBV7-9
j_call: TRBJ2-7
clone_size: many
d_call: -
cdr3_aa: CASSLGRGPYVEQYF
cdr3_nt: TGTGCCAGCAGCCTGGGAAGGGGACCCTACGTCGAGCAGTACTTC

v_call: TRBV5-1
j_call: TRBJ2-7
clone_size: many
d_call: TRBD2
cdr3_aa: CASSLAASGGPEQYF
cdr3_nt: TGCGCCAGCAGCTTGGCGGCTAGCGGGGGGCCCGAGCAGTACTTC